This TCR beta chain was observed in a study of blood T cell repertoires in COVID-19. Authors' analysis steps: Researchers report that nucleated cell counts were estimated from reference gene primer amplification. The assay was immunoSEQ multiplex PCR, and TCRdb's table has in-frame clones only and misses some. The DNA was the basis for D and trimming; V, J and clone size are from that table. The table shows about 310,000 clones, with 75% to 90% occurring only once. The ends lost 2 bases at V and 0 bases at J; junction bases unmatched: 4. Germline CDR1 is SQVTM and CDR2 is ANQGSEA. This CDR3 has 15 amino acids.

V is TRBV29-1 and J is TRBJ2-1; 7 positions match TRBD2. This receptor was identified in a woman aged 40 to 55 who had recovered from COVID-19. Sequenced input: PBMCs or T cells enriched from blood (not recorded which). The CDR3 nucleotides are TGCAGCGTTGAACCGTGGGAGGGCTCCTACAATGAGCAGTTCTTC. Its translation is CSVEPWEGSYNEQFF.